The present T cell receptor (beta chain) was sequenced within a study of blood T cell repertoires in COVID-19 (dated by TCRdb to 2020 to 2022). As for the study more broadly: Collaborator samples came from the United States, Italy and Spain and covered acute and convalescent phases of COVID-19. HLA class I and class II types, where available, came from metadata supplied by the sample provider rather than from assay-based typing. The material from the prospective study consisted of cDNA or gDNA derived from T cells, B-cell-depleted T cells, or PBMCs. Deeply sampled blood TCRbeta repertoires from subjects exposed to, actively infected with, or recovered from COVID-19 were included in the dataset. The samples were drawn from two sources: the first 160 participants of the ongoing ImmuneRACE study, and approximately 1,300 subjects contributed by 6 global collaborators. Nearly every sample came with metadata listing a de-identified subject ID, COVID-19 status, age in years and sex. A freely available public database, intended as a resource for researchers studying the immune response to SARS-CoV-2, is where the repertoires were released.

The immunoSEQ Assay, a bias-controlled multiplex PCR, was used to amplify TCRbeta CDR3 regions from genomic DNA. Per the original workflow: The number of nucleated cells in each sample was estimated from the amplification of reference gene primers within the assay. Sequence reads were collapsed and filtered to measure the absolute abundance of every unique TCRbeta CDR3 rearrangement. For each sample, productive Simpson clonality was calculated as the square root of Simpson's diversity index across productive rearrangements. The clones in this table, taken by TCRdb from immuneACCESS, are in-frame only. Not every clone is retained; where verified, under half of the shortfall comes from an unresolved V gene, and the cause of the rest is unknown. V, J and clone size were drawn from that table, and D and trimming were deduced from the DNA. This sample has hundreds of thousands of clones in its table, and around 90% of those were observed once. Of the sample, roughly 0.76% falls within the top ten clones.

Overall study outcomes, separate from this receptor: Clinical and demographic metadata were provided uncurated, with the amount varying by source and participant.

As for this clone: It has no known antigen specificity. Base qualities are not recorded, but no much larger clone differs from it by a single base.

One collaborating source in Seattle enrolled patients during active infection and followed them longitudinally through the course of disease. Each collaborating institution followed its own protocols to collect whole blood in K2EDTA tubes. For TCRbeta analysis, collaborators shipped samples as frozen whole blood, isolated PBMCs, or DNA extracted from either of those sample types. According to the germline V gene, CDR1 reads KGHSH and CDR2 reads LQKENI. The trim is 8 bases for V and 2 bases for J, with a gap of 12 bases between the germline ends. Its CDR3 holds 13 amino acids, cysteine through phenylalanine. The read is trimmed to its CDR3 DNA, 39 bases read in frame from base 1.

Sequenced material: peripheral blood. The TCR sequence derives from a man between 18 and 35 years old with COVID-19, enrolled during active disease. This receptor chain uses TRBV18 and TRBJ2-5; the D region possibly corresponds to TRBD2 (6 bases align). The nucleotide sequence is TGTGCCAGCCGCCCTCTAGCGCAAGAGACCCAGTACTTC. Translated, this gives CASRPLAQETQYF.